These 17 T cell receptor beta chains were sequenced from one sample in a study of blood T cell repertoires in COVID-19. TCRdb keeps only in-frame clones here, not all; method: immunoSEQ multiplex PCR. The table shows over 100,000 clones, with about 86% occurring only once. The material sequenced was peripheral blood. Receptors were obtained from a woman of 80 years or more with active or convalescent COVID-19.

This clone has only a few counts. The V gene is TRBV28, the J gene TRBJ1-1; 7 bases line up with TRBD1. Germline assignment: CDR1 MDHEN and CDR2 SYDVKM. The CDR3 is made up of 13 amino acids. Trimming at V came to 7 bases and at J to 2 bases, leaving 4 bases not matched to a gene. Here the CDR3 reads CASTRQGNTEAFF. CDR3 sequence (DNA): TGTGCCAGCACCAGACAGGGAAACACTGAAGCTTTCTTT.

V gene TRBV9 combines with J gene TRBJ2-7, with TRBD1 matching over 10 bases. The CDR3 runs 15 residues. With V trimmed by 4 bases and J by 3 bases, 7 bases remained unmatched. The V gene's germline CDR1 is SGDLS and CDR2 YYNGEE. The CDR3 nucleotides read TGTGCCAGCAGCCCAACCGGGACAGGGGTCTACGAGCAGTACTTC. This translates into CASSPTGTGVYEQYF. Looking up the rest from reference TRBV9 and TRBJ2-7 gives the full variable domain: DSGVTQTPKHLITATGQRVTLRCSPRSGDLSVYWYQQSLDQGLQFLIQYYNGEERAKGNILERFSAQQFPDLHSELNLSSLELGDSALYFCASSPTGTGVYEQYFGPGTRLTVT.

The chain carries TRBV18 and TRBJ1-1; perhaps TRBD1 as D (6 bases). Trimming removed 0 bases at V and 6 bases at J, with 11 bases between. Germline assignment: CDR1 KGHSH and CDR2 LQKENI. This CDR3 has 14 residues. This CDR3 is CASSPPGQFPEAFF. DNA for the CDR3: TGTGCCAGCTCACCACCTGGACAGTTTCCTGAAGCTTTCTTT.

This clone was seen more than once but under ten times. The J gene is TRBJ1-2, the V gene TRBV6-5; TRBD1 matches 10 bases. This CDR3 has 14 residues. V was clipped by 4 bases and J by 5 bases; unmatched bases: 4. Germline-derived CDR1 and CDR2 are MNHEY and SVGAGI. CDR3 nucleotide sequence: TGTGCCAGCAGTTTACGACAGGGGGCTTATGGCTACACCTTC. It encodes CASSLRQGAYGYTF.

This clone was observed a single time. The J gene is TRBJ2-7, the V gene TRBV5-1; 9 bases align to TRBD1. Germline V gives CDR1 SGHRS, CDR2 YFSETQ. Trimming removed 4 bases from V and 4 bases from J; junction bases left unmatched: 12. This CDR3 has 16 residues. CDR3 DNA: TGCGCCAGCAGCAGGGACAGGGCTGGGTACCCATACGAGCAGTACTTC. This sequence encodes CASSRDRAGYPYEQYF.

V usage is TRBV29-1 and J usage is TRBJ2-1; 10 bases are shared with TRBD2. V shed 5 bases, J shed 6 bases, and the junction held 7 bases outside the gene matches. CDR1 and CDR2 (germline): SQVTM, ANQGSEA. The CDR3 is made up of 14 amino acids. CDR3 in DNA: TGCAGCGTTCAGGTAGCGGGGGGACCCAATGAGCAGTTCTTC. It translates to CSVQVAGGPNEQFF.

The chain has TRBV27 and TRBJ2-5, with 8 bases fitting TRBD2. Germline-derived CDR1 and CDR2 are MNHEY and SMNVEV (reference sequence). The CDR3 runs to 16 residues. The ends lost 6 bases at V and 5 bases at J; junction bases unmatched: 14. CDR3 in amino acids: CASSRATSGAGETQYF. CDR3 coding DNA: TGTGCCAGCAGCAGAGCCACTAGCGGAGCCGGGGAGACCCAGTACTTC.

This chain joins TRBV2 and TRBJ2-6; 8 bases line up with TRBD1. The CDR3 is 17 residues long. J gave up 0 bases and V 4 bases, and 5 bases lay outside the gene matches. The germline CDR1 and CDR2 sequences are SNHLY and FYNNEI. CDR3 nucleotide sequence: TGTGCCAGCAGTGGACAGGGGCCTCTCTCTGGGGCCAACGTCCTGACTTTC. It encodes CASSGQGPLSGANVLTF.

This chain connects TRBV30 to TRBJ2-4; TRBD1 aligns across 11 bases. V was pared by 4 bases and J by 5 bases, with 4 bases of the junction left unmatched. Germline V gives CDR1 GTSNPN, CDR2 SVGIG (reference sequence). This CDR3 comprises 14 residues. The CDR3 DNA is TGTGCCTGGAACCCGGGACAGGGGGAAAACATTCAGTACTTC. This encodes CAWNPGQGENIQYF.

The chain couples TRBV13 to TRBJ1-2; 8 bases fit TRBD1. The germline gives CDR1 PRHDT, CDR2 FYEKMQ (reference sequence). V was clipped by 5 bases and J by 7 bases; unmatched bases: 12. The CDR3 covers 15 residues. CDR3 in DNA: TGTGCCAGCAGCAACCGACAGGGGTCTAGAGGTGGCTACACCTTC. Translated, it gives CASSNRQGSRGGYTF.

The chain links TRBV6-6 to TRBJ2-5; 7 bases agree with TRBD1. CDR1 is MNHNY, CDR2 SVGAGI, per germline (reference sequence). J lost 2 bases, V lost 0 bases, and 3 bases had no gene match. The CDR3 runs 15 residues. The CDR3 DNA reads as TGTGCCAGCAGTTACTCGGGACAGAGACAAGAGACCCAGTACTTC. Translated: CASSYSGQRQETQYF.

This clone was observed a single time. This rearrangement joins TRBV11-3 to TRBJ2-1; D may be TRBD1 (6 bases). Germline V gene lookup returns CDR1 SGHNT and CDR2 YENEEA. V shed 5 bases and J shed 4 bases, with 12 bases lying between them. CDR3 length: 14 amino acids. CDR3 residues: CASSPGTHYNEQFF. CDR3 sequence (DNA): TGTGCCAGCAGCCCCGGGACACATTACAATGAGCAGTTCTTC. Complete variable domain (other parts from reference TRBV11-3 and TRBJ2-1): EAGVVQSPRYKIIEKKQPVAFWCNPISGHNTLYWYLQNLGQGPELLIRYENEEAVDDSQLPKDRFSAERLKGVDSTLKIQPAELGDSAVYLCASSPGTHYNEQFFGPGTRLTVL.

This clone was detected a few times. The CDR3 spells CASSLETGRGELFF. CDR3 coding DNA: TGTGCCAGCAGTTTAGAAACAGGGAGAGGGGAGCTGTTTTTT. The chain couples TRBV27 to TRBJ2-2; the D gene is possibly TRBD1 (6 bases). The V end lost 2 bases, the J end lost 8 bases, and 12 bases lay between the germline ends. Germline CDR1 and CDR2: MNHEY and SMNVEV (reference sequence). The CDR3 loop spans 14 amino acids.

Turning to this clone: One end of the junction fails to match germline, which may point to a read error. This rearrangement joins TRBV7-8 to TRBJ2-5; TRBD2 aligns across 12 bases. Looked up from germline, CDR1 is SGHVS and CDR2 is FQNEAQ. CDR3 size: 12 residues. The CDR3 sequence is CASSSLAGGLHF. CDR3 coding DNA: TGTGCCAGCAGCTCCCTAGCGGGGGGGCTCCACTTC.

The chain employs TRBV28 and TRBJ2-7; 7 nucleotides align to TRBD1. The CDR3 totals 14 residues. From germline, CDR1 is MDHEN and CDR2 SYDVKM. With 7 bases clipped from V and 2 bases from J, the junction kept 8 bases outside the gene matches. The CDR3 bases are TGTGCCAGCAAAAAAGCCGGACAGGCCTACGAGCAGTACTTC. Amino acids: CASKKAGQAYEQYF.

The rearrangement uses TRBV30 and TRBJ2-5; D not resolved. The CDR3 has 13 residues. The germline V and J ends were trimmed by 7 bases and 2 bases, with 14 bases remaining between them. Per germline, CDR1 GTSNPN and CDR2 SVGIG (reference sequence). CDR3 in DNA: TGTGCCTTGACTCCCGCTCGACAAGAGACCCAGTACTTC. Translation gives CALTPARQETQYF.

The chain links TRBV18 to TRBJ2-6; 8 bases line up with TRBD1. The CDR3 runs 17 residues. Germline V CDR1 and CDR2: KGHSH, LQKENI. V shed 4 bases, J shed 0 bases, and the junction held 5 bases outside the gene matches. The CDR3 spells CASSLNTGGSGANVLTF. Written as DNA, the CDR3 is TGTGCCAGCTCACTGAACACAGGGGGCTCTGGGGCCAACGTCCTGACTTTC. Complete variable domain (other parts from reference TRBV18 and TRBJ2-6): NAGVMQNPRHLVRRRGQEARLRCSPMKGHSHVYWYRQLPEEGLKFMVYLQKENIIDESGMPKERFSAEFPKEGPSILRIQQVVRGDSAAYFCASSLNTGGSGANVLTFGAGSRLTVL.